A selection of T cell receptor beta chains follows, all from one sample in a study of cytomegalovirus exposure and HLA in healthy donors. Sequencing used immunoSEQ multiplex PCR; TCRdb keeps in-frame clones, though not all of them. Of around 180,000 clones in the sample, around 81% were seen once. The specimen was PBMCs. The receptors were gathered from a woman aged 18-29 years in good health and CMV-seropositive. Both conserved end residues are part of each CDR3. D genes are given only for firm matches. Only some rows state a clone size, as once, few, many or a class for expanded clones.

d_call j_call v_call clone_size cdr3_aa cdr3_nt
TRBD1 TRBJ1-6 TRBV2 NA CASRRQGWSYNSPLHF TGTGCCAGCAGAAGACAGGGTTGGTCCTATAATTCACCCCTCCACTTT
NA TRBJ1-5 TRBV10-2 NA CASSESQGPRPQHF TGCGCCAGCAGTGAATCACAGGGCCCCAGGCCCCAGCATTTT
NA TRBJ1-1 TRBV28 NA CASSVVMNTEAFF TGTGCCAGCTCGGTGGTTATGAACACTGAAGCTTTCTTT
TRBD1 TRBJ1-2 TRBV4-1 NA CASSHQQGDYGYTF TGCGCCAGCAGCCATCAACAGGGGGACTATGGCTACACCTTC
TRBD1 TRBJ1-2 TRBV10-3 NA CAISAPTGQGTPGYTF TGTGCCATCAGTGCCCCCACGGGACAGGGGACCCCTGGCTACACCTTC
TRBD1 TRBJ2-3 TRBV30 NA CAWSRGRGLSIQYF TGTGCCTGGAGTCGTGGCAGGGGGCTTTCCATCCAGTATTTT
TRBD2 TRBJ2-4 TRBV11-3 few CASSLSGGGNIQYF TGTGCCAGCAGCTTATCGGGCGGGGGAAACATTCAGTACTTC
TRBD2 TRBJ2-5 TRBV7-2 NA CASSSAGGRETQYF TGTGCCAGCAGCTCTGCGGGGGGACGGGAGACCCAGTACTTC
NA TRBJ2-6 TRBV5-8 NA CASSTGQISGANVLTF TGTGCCAGCAGCACCGGACAGATCTCTGGGGCCAACGTCCTGACTTTC
TRBD1 TRBJ1-3 TRBV5-4 few CASSPRTGPGNTIYF TGTGCCAGCAGCCCGAGGACAGGGCCAGGAAACACCATATATTTT
NA TRBJ1-1 TRBV6-6 NA CASSRDTLNTEAFF TGTGCCAGCAGCCGGGACACCTTGAACACTGAAGCTTTCTTT
TRBD1 TRBJ1-1 TRBV5-5 NA CASSFTGGVNTEAFF TGTGCCAGCAGCTTTACAGGGGGAGTGAACACTGAAGCTTTCTTT
NA TRBJ1-2 TRBV7-9 NA CSSSNTMGYGYTF TGTTCCAGCAGCAACACTATGGGCTATGGCTACACCTTC
NA TRBJ1-2 TRBV7-2 few CASSQQLNYGYTF TGTGCCAGCAGCCAACAGTTGAACTATGGCTACACCTTC
NA TRBJ2-1 TRBV10-2 NA CASSAPLAMTTNNEQFF TGCGCCAGCAGTGCGCCACTGGCAATGACGACAAACAATGAGCAGTTCTTC
NA TRBJ1-1 TRBV7-8 NA CASSQRFPEAFF TGTGCCAGCAGCCAACGGTTCCCTGAAGCTTTCTTT
TRBD1 TRBJ2-1 TRBV28 NA CASSFPGQGDSHEQFF TGTGCCAGCAGTTTTCCCGGACAGGGGGATAGCCATGAGCAGTTCTTC
TRBD1 TRBJ1-4 TRBV28 NA CATPNSGGWEKLFF TGTGCCACACCGAACTCAGGGGGCTGGGAAAAACTGTTTTTT
TRBD2 TRBJ2-5 TRBV6-1 NA CASSDPPGGGSETQYF TGTGCCAGCAGTGACCCTCCAGGCGGGGGGTCGGAGACCCAGTACTTC
TRBD2 TRBJ2-2 TRBV19 NA CASSKILAGGYTGELFF TGTGCCAGTAGTAAGATTCTAGCGGGGGGTTACACCGGGGAGCTGTTTTTT
NA TRBJ1-4 TRBV7-9 NA CASSLQTATNEKLFF TGTGCCAGCAGCCTTCAGACAGCAACTAATGAAAAACTGTTTTTT
NA TRBJ1-2 TRBV7-3 NA CASSMPGGRGYTF TGTGCCAGCAGCATGCCCGGAGGTCGTGGCTACACCTTC
TRBD2 TRBJ2-7 TRBV27 NA CASSLNDPAGDFSYEQYF TGTGCCAGCAGTTTAAATGATCCAGCGGGGGATTTCTCCTACGAGCAGTACTTC
TRBD2 TRBJ2-5 TRBV4-1 NA CASSQDKSAGGPEGETQYF TGCGCCAGCAGCCAAGATAAATCGGCGGGGGGGCCTGAGGGAGAGACCCAGTACTTC
NA TRBJ2-3 TRBV5-6 NA CASSFTGMGPDTQYF TGTGCCAGCAGCTTTACGGGAATGGGTCCAGATACGCAGTATTTT
NA TRBJ1-2 TRBV28 NA CASSLPNGIAGGYTF TGTGCCAGCAGTTTACCCAACGGGATTGCTGGCGGCTACACCTTC
TRBD1 TRBJ2-7 TRBV28 NA CASSLAGTGGDEQYF TGTGCCAGCAGTTTAGCCGGGACAGGGGGGGACGAGCAGTACTTC
NA TRBJ2-2 TRBV28 NA CASTQEGSNTGELFF TGTGCCAGCACCCAGGAGGGCTCGAACACCGGGGAGCTGTTTTTT
NA TRBJ1-2 TRBV19 NA CASSIGTTNNYGYTF TGTGCCAGTAGTATCGGGACAACTAATAACTATGGCTACACCTTC
NA TRBJ1-2 TRBV7-9 NA CASSLVGRGYGYTF TGTGCCAGCAGCTTAGTGGGCAGGGGCTATGGCTACACCTTC
TRBD2 TRBJ2-2 TRBV29-1 once CSVLKIAAGSLTGELFF TGCAGCGTCCTGAAAATTGCAGCGGGGTCTCTAACCGGGGAGCTGTTTTTT
NA TRBJ2-7 TRBV7-9 NA CASSLSDRAYEQYF TGTGCCAGCAGCTTATCTGACAGAGCCTACGAGCAGTACTTC
NA TRBJ1-6 TRBV28 NA CASSLTRAYNSPLHF TGTGCCAGCAGTTTAACCAGGGCCTATAATTCACCCCTCCACTTT
NA TRBJ2-1 TRBV9 NA CASSVTPGSAFNEQFF TGTGCCAGCAGCGTAACCCCGGGGTCGGCCTTCAATGAGCAGTTCTTC
NA TRBJ1-5 TRBV18 NA CASSPADSQPQHF TGTGCCAGCTCACCGGCGGACAGCCAGCCCCAGCATTTT
TRBD1 TRBJ2-3 TRBV5-6 NA CASRRTGRQYF TGTGCCAGCCGACGGACAGGGAGGCAGTATTTT
NA TRBJ2-5 TRBV14 NA CASSQGFGEEETQYF TGTGCCAGCAGCCAAGGGTTTGGGGAGGAGGAGACCCAGTACTTC
TRBD2 TRBJ2-3 TRBV7-6 NA CASSLSLAGGVDTQYF TGTGCCAGCAGCTTATCGCTAGCGGGGGGGGTGGATACGCAGTATTTT
NA TRBJ2-1 TRBV10-2 NA CASSALEGVGSYNEQFF TGCGCCAGCAGTGCCCTAGAGGGGGTCGGATCCTACAATGAGCAGTTCTTC
NA TRBJ2-3 TRBV5-4 NA CASSTDRFTDTQYF TGTGCCAGCAGCACGGACAGATTCACAGATACGCAGTATTTT
TRBD1 TRBJ1-2 TRBV7-9 few CASSPPPEYRGHGYTF TGTGCCAGCAGCCCACCTCCCGAATACAGGGGGCATGGCTACACCTTC
TRBD1 TRBJ1-2 TRBV9 NA CASSGGDRLVNGYTF TGTGCCAGCAGCGGGGGGGACAGGCTCGTTAATGGCTACACCTTC
NA TRBJ2-1 TRBV5-6 once CASSDRTVIVGNEQFF TGTGCCAGCAGCGACAGGACAGTAATTGTAGGAAATGAGCAGTTCTTC
NA TRBJ1-4 TRBV5-4 NA CASSKAQGHSNEKLFF TGTGCCAGCAGCAAGGCACAGGGACACTCTAATGAAAAACTGTTTTTT
TRBD2 TRBJ2-2 TRBV9 NA CASSVERGGTDTGELFF TGTGCCAGCAGCGTAGAGCGGGGGGGCACAGACACCGGGGAGCTGTTTTTT
TRBD1 TRBJ1-2 TRBV6-5 few CASSYANTGQFYGYTF TGTGCCAGCAGTTACGCCAACACGGGACAGTTCTATGGCTACACCTTC
TRBD2 TRBJ2-1 TRBV5-1 NA CASSTGLAGVYNEQFF TGCGCCAGCAGCACCGGACTAGCGGGGGTTTACAATGAGCAGTTCTTC
TRBD2 TRBJ2-1 TRBV18 NA CASSPLAGTIQEQFF TGTGCCAGCTCACCACTAGCGGGGACGATCCAGGAGCAGTTCTTC
TRBD1 TRBJ1-3 TRBV18 once CASSLDRDSGNTIYF TGTGCCAGCTCATTGGACAGGGACTCTGGAAACACCATATATTTT
NA TRBJ2-1 TRBV7-8 NA CASSLVGGHNEQFF TGTGCCAGCAGCTTAGTCGGGGGTCACAATGAGCAGTTCTTC
TRBD2 TRBJ2-5 TRBV10-3 once CATRTGGTGETQYF TGTGCCACCCGAACGGGAGGGACTGGTGAGACCCAGTACTTC
NA TRBJ1-2 TRBV7-2 few CASSPTLLNYGYTF TGTGCCAGCAGTCCGACATTACTCAACTATGGCTACACCTTC
NA TRBJ1-4 TRBV9 NA CASSKIGGINEKLFF TGTGCCAGCAGCAAAATCGGCGGAATTAATGAAAAACTGTTTTTT